This entry features one T cell receptor (beta chain) sequence. The antigen is not known. The CDR3 covers 13 residues. The V gene lost 1 base and the J gene lost 7 bases, with 10 bases spanning the gap. Germline CDR1 is SGHDN and CDR2 is FVKESK. This record comes from a study of cytomegalovirus exposure and HLA in healthy donors. Whole-study results and caveats: In a later analysis, about 17,000 TCR beta sequences were associated with HLA alleles at 0.05 false discovery rate.

The PCR used 60 Vbeta and 13 Jbeta primers. TCRdb's table, derived via immunoSEQ multiplex PCR, lists solely in-frame clones and lacks some. The sample holds 90,000 to 150,000 clones, about 76% seen once. The sequencing sample was made of PBMCs. The TCR comes from a woman aged 35 to 49 in good health and CMV-seropositive. V is TRBV14 and J is TRBJ1-2, with a weak D call TRBD1 (5 bases). The CDR3 protein is CASSQGIRVGYTF. CDR3 coding DNA: TGTGCCAGCAGCCAAGGAATCAGGGTTGGCTACACCTTC.